This T cell receptor beta chain was retrieved from a study of cytomegalovirus exposure and HLA in healthy donors. Study-wide findings and caveats: Earlier results showed most TCR beta V segments being productive about 87% or about 30% of the time. Cytomegalovirus status was reportedly diagnosed by the classifier with high sensitivity and specificity. Presence/absence analyses assumed roughly uniform sequencing depth across donors, which may not hold. Follow-up analysis later connected one missense variant in DCLRE1C with trimming of TCR beta V- and J-genes.

Amplification used 60 Vbeta primers and 13 Jbeta primers. This table comes from immunoSEQ multiplex PCR, and its TCRdb copy is limited to in-frame clones, with some not included. The sample has tens of thousands of clones; around 78% are singletons. This CDR3 is 15 amino acids long. Germline CDR1 SEHNR, CDR2 FQNEAQ (reference sequence). Trimming removed 5 bases at V and 3 bases at J, with 16 bases between. Points on this clone: The antigen remains undetermined.

Specimen: PBMCs. The receptor's source is a man aged 25 to 45 in good health and CMV-seronegative. The J gene is TRBJ1-2, the V gene TRBV7-9, with D maybe TRBD1 (6 bases). CDR3 DNA sequence: TGTGCCAGCAGCCCTACCCTGACAGGCGACTATGGCTACACCTTC. It encodes CASSPTLTGDYGYTF.